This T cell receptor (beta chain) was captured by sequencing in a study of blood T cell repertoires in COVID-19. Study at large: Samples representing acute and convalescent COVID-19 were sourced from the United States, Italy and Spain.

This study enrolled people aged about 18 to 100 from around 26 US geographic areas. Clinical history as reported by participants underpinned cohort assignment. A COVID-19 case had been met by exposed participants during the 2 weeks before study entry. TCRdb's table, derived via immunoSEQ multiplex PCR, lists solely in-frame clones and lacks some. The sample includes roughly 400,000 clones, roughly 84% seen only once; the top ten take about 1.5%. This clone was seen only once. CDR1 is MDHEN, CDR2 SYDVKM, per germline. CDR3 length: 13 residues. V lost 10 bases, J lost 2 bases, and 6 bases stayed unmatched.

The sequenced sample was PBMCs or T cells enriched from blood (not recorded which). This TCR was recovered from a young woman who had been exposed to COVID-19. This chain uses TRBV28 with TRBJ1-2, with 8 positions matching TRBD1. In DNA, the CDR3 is TGTGCCACCAGGACAGGGCGGAACTATGGCTACACCTTC. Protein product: CATRTGRNYGYTF.